This T cell receptor beta chain is from a study of T cell repertoires in cytomegalovirus infection. Of note for this clonotype: Its specificity is unknown.

Study-level points and caveats: Of the TCR beta families, the public ones yielded a cumulative frequency that identified carriers of CMV plus the relevant HLA. What dominated the ex vivo response were HLA-C-restricted CMV-specific TCR beta clonotypes.

This CDR3 region has 14 residues. The V gene's germline CDR1 is SGHVS and CDR2 FNYEAQ. V dropped 5 bases and J dropped 10 bases, with 15 bases sitting between them. Using its own MiXCR run on the reads, TCRdb lists one record per CDR3 protein. The repertoire consists of 630,000 or so distinct CDR3 sequences, with roughly a quarter occurring once and the leading ten covering 8%. This sequence was found in a human donor in good health (CMV status not recorded). Some clones in this sample may be carry-over from other donors' samples. The sequencing input was CD8+ T cells from PBMCs. The genes are TRBV7-6 and TRBJ1-6; possibly TRBD1 for D (6 bases). CDR3 loop: CASSPGRGGSPLHF. In DNA form, the CDR3 reads TGTGCCAGCAGCCCCGGGAGGGGGGGCTCACCCCTCCACTTT.